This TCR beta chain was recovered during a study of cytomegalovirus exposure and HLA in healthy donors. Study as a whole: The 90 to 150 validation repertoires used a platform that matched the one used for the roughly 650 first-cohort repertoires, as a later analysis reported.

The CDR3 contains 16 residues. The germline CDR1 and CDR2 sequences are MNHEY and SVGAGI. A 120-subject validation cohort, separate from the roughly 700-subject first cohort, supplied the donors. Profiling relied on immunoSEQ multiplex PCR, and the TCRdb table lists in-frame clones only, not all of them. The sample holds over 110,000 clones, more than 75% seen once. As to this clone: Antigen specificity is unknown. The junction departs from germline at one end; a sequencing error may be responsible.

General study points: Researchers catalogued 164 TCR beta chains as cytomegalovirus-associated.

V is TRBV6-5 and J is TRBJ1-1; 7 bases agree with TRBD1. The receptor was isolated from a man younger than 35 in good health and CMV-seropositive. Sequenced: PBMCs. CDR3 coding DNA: TGTGCCAGCAGTCACTCCAACAGGGGCAATCGGGGGGAAGCTTTCTTT. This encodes CASSHSNRGNRGEAFF.